The next 5 T cell receptor beta chains were all read from a single sample in a study of T cell clonality in common variable immunodeficiency. Profiled with immunoSEQ multiplex PCR; TCRdb holds only in-frame clones, not every one. The sample was found to contain about 44,000 clones, and every one recurs. Sequenced: peripheral blood mononuclear cells. These receptor sequences come from a person between 18 and 69 years old in good health.

In this sample, this clone turned up many times. The missing CDR3 end, 3 residues past where the read stops, is filled in from the germline J gene. The gene calls are TRBV28 and TRBJ2-7, with 8 positions matching TRBD2. V dropped 3 bases and J dropped 5; count of bases not matched to a gene: 6. The CDR3 covers 14 residues. The V gene's germline CDR1 is MDHEN and CDR2 SYDVKM. The CDR3 region is CASSLSGGRNEQYF. Partial CDR3 DNA: TGTGCCAGCAGTTTGAGCGGGGGCAGGAACGAG.

This clone was seen ten or more times. An end of the junction does not agree with germline; a read error may underlie this. The CDR3 end falls 3 residues outside the read, so it is completed with the germline J gene. The chain has TRBV4-2 and TRBJ1-2, with D possibly being TRBD1 (5 bases). This CDR3 spans 15 amino acids. The germline V gene encodes CDR1 LGHNA and CDR2 YNFKEQ. CDR3 sequence: CASSQGSGSNYGYTF. CDR3 DNA (partial): TGCGCCAGCAGCCAAGGGTCAGGGTCGAACTATGGC.

This clone has ten or more counts. The read ends 3 residues before the CDR3 terminus; that terminus is restored from the germline J gene. The chain has TRBV28 and TRBJ1-1, with D unclear. Trimming cost V 7 bases and J 2 bases, with 14 bases left between them. The CDR3 spans 14 residues. In germline, CDR1 is MDHEN, CDR2 SYDVKM. The CDR3 DNA, read in part, is TGTGCCAGCAATTTGGTCCAGGTTAACACTGAA. Its translation: CASNLVQVNTE. The full CDR3 is CASNLVQVNTEAFF.

This clone was seen many times. The read ends 3 residues early relative to the CDR3; the germline J gene fills the gap. This chain connects TRBV29-1 to TRBJ2-3; D might be TRBD2 (5 bases). Trimming removed 7 bases from V and 4 bases from J, with 9 bases in between. CDR3 length: 11 amino acids. Germline loops: CDR1 SQVTM, CDR2 ANQGSEA. CDR3: CSAPGADTQYF. The CDR3 DNA, read in part, is TGCAGCGCCCCCGGGGCAGATACG.

This clone was seen repeatedly, ten times or more. The read finishes 3 residues shy of the CDR3 end, and the germline J gene is used to complete it. This rearrangement joins TRBV7-8 to TRBJ1-1; 11 nucleotides match TRBD1. Germline V gene sequence: CDR1 SGHVS, CDR2 FQNEAQ. The CDR3 spans 14 residues. V gave up 5 bases and J gave up 5 bases; unmatched junction bases: 4. The CDR3 reads CASSPRDRGTEAFF. The DNA read from the CDR3 is TGTGCCAGCAGCCCTAGGGACAGGGGGACTGAA.